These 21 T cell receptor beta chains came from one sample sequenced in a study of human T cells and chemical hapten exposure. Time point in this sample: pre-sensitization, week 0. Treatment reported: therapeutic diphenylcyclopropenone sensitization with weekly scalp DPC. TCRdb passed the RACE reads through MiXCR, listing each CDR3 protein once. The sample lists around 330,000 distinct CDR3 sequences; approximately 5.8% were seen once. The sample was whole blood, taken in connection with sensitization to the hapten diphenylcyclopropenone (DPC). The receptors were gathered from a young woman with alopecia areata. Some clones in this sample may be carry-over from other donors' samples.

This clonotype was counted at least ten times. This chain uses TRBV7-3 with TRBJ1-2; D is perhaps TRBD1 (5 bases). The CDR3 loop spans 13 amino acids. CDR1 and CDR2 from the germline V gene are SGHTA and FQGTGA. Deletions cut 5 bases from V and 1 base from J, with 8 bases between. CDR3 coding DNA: TGTGCCAGCAGCCTACAGGTTAACTATGGCTACACCTTC. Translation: CASSLQVNYGYTF.

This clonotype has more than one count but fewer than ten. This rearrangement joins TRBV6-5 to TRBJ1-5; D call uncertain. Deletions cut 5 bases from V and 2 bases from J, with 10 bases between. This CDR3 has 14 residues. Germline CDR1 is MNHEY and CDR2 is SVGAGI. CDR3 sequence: CASSSQAGNQPQHF. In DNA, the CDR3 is TGTGCCAGCAGTAGTCAGGCGGGCAATCAGCCCCAGCATTTT.

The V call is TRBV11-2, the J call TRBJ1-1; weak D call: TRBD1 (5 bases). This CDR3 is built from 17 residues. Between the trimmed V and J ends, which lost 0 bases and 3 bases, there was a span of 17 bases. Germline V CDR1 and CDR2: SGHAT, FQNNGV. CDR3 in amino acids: CASSLEWGGGSDTEAFF. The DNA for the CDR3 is TGTGCCAGCAGCTTAGAGTGGGGTGGGGGTTCGGACACTGAAGCTTTCTTT.

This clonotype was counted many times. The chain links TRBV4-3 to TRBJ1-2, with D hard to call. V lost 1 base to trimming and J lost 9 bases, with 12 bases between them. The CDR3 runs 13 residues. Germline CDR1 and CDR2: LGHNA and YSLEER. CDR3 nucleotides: TGCGCCAGCAGCCAAGCGCCGACTTTTCGCTACACCTTC. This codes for CASSQAPTFRYTF.

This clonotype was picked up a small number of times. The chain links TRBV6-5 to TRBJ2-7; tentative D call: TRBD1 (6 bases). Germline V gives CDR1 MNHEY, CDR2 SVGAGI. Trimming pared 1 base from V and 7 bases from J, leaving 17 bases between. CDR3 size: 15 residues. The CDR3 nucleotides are TGTGCCAGCAGTTACTTGACAGTCACAGGGAAGGAGCAGTACTTC. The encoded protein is CASSYLTVTGKEQYF.

The CDR3: CASSLAGRLNTEAFF. The CDR3 DNA reads as TGTGCCAGCAGCTTAGCGGGCAGATTGAACACTGAAGCTTTCTTT. V is TRBV11-1 and J is TRBJ1-1; no firm D call. Trimming shortened V by 0 bases and J by 0 bases, and 8 bases separated the two germline ends. The CDR3 has 15 amino acids. The germline V gene encodes CDR1 SGHAT and CDR2 FQDESV (reference sequence).

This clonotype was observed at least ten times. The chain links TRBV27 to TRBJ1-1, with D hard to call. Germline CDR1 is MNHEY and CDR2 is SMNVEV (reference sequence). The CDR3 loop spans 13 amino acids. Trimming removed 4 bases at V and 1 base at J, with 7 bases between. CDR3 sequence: CASSWNWNTEAFF. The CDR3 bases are TGTGCCAGCAGTTGGAACTGGAACACTGAAGCTTTCTTT.

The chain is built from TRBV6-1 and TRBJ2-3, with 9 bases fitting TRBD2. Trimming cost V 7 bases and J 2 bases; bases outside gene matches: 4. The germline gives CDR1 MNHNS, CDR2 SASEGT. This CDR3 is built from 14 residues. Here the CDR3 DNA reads TGTGCCAGCATCCTAGCGGGGTACACAGATACGCAGTATTTT. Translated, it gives CASILAGYTDTQYF.

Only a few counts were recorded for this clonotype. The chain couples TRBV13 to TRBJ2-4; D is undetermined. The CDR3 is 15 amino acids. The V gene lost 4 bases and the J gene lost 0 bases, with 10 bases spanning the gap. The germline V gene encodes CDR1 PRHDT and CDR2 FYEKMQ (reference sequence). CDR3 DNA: TGTGCCAGCAGCTCTCACGACGGAGCCAAAAACATTCAGTACTTC. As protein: CASSSHDGAKNIQYF.

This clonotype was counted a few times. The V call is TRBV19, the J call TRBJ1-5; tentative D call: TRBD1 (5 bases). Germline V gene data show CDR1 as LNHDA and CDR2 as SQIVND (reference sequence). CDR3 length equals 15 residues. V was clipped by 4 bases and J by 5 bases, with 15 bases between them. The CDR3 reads CASSTGTAGDQPQHF. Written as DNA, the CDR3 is TGTGCCAGTAGTACTGGGACCGCGGGAGATCAGCCCCAGCATTTT.

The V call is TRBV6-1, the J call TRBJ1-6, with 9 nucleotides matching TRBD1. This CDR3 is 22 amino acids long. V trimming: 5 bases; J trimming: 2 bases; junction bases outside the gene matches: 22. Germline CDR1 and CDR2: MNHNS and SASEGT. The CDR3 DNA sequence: TGTGCCAGCAGTCTGATAACCGGGACAGGGTTTTTGATCAATCCCTATAATTCACCCCTCCACTTT. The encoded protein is CASSLITGTGFLINPYNSPLHF.

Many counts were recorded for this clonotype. The CDR3 is CATKEIVNTDTQYF. The CDR3 DNA is TGCGCCACTAAGGAGATAGTGAACACAGATACGCAGTATTTT. The rearrangement joins TRBV10-2 to TRBJ2-3; D is undetermined. Germline V CDR1 and CDR2: WSHSY, SAAADI. V dropped 10 bases and J dropped 2 bases, with 16 bases sitting between them. The CDR3 is 14 residues long.

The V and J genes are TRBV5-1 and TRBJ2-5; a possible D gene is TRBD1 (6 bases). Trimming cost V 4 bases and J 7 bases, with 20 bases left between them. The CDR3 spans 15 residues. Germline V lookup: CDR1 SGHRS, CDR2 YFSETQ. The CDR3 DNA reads TGCGCCAGCAGCCCTCTAGACAGGACCGTTGGGACCCAGTACTTC. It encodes CASSPLDRTVGTQYF.

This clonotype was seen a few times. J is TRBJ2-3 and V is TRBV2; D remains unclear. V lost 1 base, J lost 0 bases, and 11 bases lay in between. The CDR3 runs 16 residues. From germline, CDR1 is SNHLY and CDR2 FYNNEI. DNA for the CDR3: TGTGCCAGCAGTGAAGGAGCTGGTACAAGCACAGATACGCAGTATTTT. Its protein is CASSEGAGTSTDTQYF.

In DNA form, the CDR3 reads TGTGCCAGCAGTATCCGGACTAGCGGGGGGCGGAGCTCCTACAATGAGCAGTTCTTC. Its protein is CASSIRTSGGRSSYNEQFF. This rearrangement joins TRBV12-3 or TRBV12-4 to TRBJ2-1; 14 nucleotides line up with TRBD2. The trim removed 5 bases at V and 0 bases at J, leaving 9 bases unmatched. The CDR3 length is 19 residues.

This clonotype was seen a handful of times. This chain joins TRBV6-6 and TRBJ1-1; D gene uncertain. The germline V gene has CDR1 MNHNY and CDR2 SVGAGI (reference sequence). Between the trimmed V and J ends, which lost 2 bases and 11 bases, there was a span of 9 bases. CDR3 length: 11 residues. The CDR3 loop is CASSYGYWAFF. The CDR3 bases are TGTGCCAGCAGTTACGGGTACTGGGCTTTCTTT.

The CDR3 region is CASSFLGSGMSEKLFF. CDR3 bases: TGTGCCAGCAGCTTCCTGGGGTCCGGGATGAGTGAAAAACTGTTTTTT. The rearrangement joins TRBV7-9 to TRBJ1-4; D remains unclear. CDR3 length: 16 amino acids. The germline V gene encodes CDR1 SEHNR and CDR2 FQNEAQ (reference sequence). Trimming stripped 3 bases from V and 7 bases from J, with 18 bases between.

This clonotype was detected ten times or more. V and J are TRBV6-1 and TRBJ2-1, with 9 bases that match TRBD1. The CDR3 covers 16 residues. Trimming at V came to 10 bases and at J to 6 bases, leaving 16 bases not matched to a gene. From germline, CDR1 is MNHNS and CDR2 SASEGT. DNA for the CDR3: TGTGCCATTTCCCGAACCCCGGGACAGGGTCGCAATGAGCAGTTCTTC. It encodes CAISRTPGQGRNEQFF.

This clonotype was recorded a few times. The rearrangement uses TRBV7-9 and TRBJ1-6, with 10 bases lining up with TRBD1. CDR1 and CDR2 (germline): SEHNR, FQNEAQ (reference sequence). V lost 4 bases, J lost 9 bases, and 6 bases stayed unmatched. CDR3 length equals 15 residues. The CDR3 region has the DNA TGTGCCAGCAGCTATCGACAGGGGGCTCTTTCACCCCTCCACTTT. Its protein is CASSYRQGALSPLHF.

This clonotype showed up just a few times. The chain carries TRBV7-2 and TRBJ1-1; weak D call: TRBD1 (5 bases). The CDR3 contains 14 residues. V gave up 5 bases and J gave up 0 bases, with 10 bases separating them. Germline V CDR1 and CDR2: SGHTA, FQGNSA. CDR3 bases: TGTGCCAGCAGCCGACAGAAGATGAACACTGAAGCTTTCTTT. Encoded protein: CASSRQKMNTEAFF. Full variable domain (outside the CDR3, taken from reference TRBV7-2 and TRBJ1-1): GAGVSQSPSNKVTEKGKDVELRCDPISGHTALYWYRQSLGQGLEFLIYFQGNSAPDKSGLPSDRFSAERTGGSVSTLTIQRTQQEDSAVYLCASSRQKMNTEAFFGQGTRLTVV.

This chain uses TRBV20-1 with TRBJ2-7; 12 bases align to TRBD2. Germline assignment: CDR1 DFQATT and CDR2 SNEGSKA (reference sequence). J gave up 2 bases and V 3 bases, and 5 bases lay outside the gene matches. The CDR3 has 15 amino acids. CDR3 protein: CSASWTSGATYEQYF. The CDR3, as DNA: TGCAGTGCTAGTTGGACTAGCGGGGCCACCTACGAGCAGTACTTC.